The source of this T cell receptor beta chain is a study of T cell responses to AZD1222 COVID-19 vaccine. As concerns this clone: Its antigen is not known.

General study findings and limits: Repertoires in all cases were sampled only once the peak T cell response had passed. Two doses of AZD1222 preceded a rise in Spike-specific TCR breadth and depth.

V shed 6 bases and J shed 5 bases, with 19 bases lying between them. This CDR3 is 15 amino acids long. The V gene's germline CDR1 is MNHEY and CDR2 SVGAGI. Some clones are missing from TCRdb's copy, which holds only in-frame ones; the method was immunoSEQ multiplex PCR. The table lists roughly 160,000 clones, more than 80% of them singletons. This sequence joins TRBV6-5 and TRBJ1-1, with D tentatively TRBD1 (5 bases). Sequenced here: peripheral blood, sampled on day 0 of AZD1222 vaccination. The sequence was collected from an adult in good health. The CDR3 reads CASRHGPGVATEAFF. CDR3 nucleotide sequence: TGTGCCAGCAGACACGGCCCGGGGGTCGCGACTGAAGCTTTCTTT.